These 4 T cell receptor beta chains share one sample of origin, sequenced in a study of T cells in Graves' hyperthyroidism and ophthalmopathy. Amplification targeted TCR beta CDR3 regions from RNA transcripts. Researchers ran a first-round RT-PCR on the TCR CDR3 using the HTBI primer set. MiXCR was run by TCRdb on the multiplex PCR reads, yielding one entry per CDR3 protein. The sample yields 400,000 to 500,000 distinct CDR3 sequences, around 15% seen once. Sequences were obtained from blood. Every receptor here comes from a man aged 18 to 35 with Graves' ophthalmopathy.

In its sample, this clonotype was seen many times. This CDR3 is CASSPTGVAEAFF. CDR3 sequence (DNA): TGTGCCAGCAGCCCCACAGGAGTAGCTGAAGCTTTCTTT. The chain employs TRBV7-9 and TRBJ1-1, with D possibly matching TRBD1 (5 bases). V was shortened by 5 bases and J by 6 bases, with 13 bases between the two germline ends. CDR3 size: 13 residues. Germline V gene lookup returns CDR1 SEHNR and CDR2 FQNEAQ (reference sequence).

In its sample, this clonotype was seen a few times. Mismatch with germline at one junction end may stem from a read error. This chain connects TRBV29-1 to TRBJ2-2; D is uncertain. CDR3 length equals 12 residues. Germline CDR1 and CDR2: SQVTM and ANQGSEA. CDR3: CSVARNPGELFF. DNA of the CDR3: TGCAGCGTGGCCCGGAACCCCGGGGAGCTGTTTTTT.

This clonotype has a count of ten or more. The J gene is TRBJ2-7, the V gene TRBV20-1; TRBD2 agrees at 8 bases. Trimming cost V 5 bases and J 3 bases; bases outside gene matches: 9. CDR3 length: 14 amino acids. Per germline, CDR1 DFQATT and CDR2 SNEGSKA (reference sequence). The CDR3 loop reads CSAPRVGLDYEQYF. In DNA, the CDR3 is TGCAGTGCTCCCCGCGTGGGACTAGACTACGAGCAGTACTTC.

This clonotype was observed at least ten times. The chain recombines TRBV12-3 or TRBV12-4 with TRBJ2-3; 11 bases agree with TRBD1. V lost 3 bases, J lost 4 bases, and 12 bases stayed unmatched. This CDR3 has 18 residues. CDR3 protein: CASSFYLGGTGGSDTQYF. Here the CDR3 DNA reads TGTGCCAGCAGTTTTTATCTGGGAGGGACAGGGGGTTCAGATACGCAGTATTTT.